This T cell receptor beta chain stems from a study of OX40 agonist ivuxolimab in advanced cancers. Study context: Patients undergoing dose escalation presented with hepatocellular carcinoma, melanoma, renal cell or head and neck cancer. Under the entry rules, prior anti-PD-1, anti-PD-L1 or anti-CTLA-4 therapy was allowed, and about 40% had some.

This clone was picked up one time. Enrollment shut out patients with autoimmune disease history or systemic immunosuppression. Assay: immunoSEQ multiplex PCR; the TCRdb copy retains only in-frame clones and omits some. The sample consists of about 130,000 clones, roughly 90% of them appearing once. The receptor was derived from an adult with an advanced solid tumor such as melanoma, head and neck, liver or kidney cancer. The input for sequencing was CD4+ or CD8+ T cells sorted from blood, taken in a trial of the OX40 agonist ivuxolimab.

CDR3 residues: CASSIVSNEQFF. DNA for the CDR3: TGTGCCAGTAGTATAGTATCCAATGAGCAGTTCTTC. The chain links TRBV19 to TRBJ2-1, with D unresolved. This CDR3 is 12 amino acids long. The germline V gene has CDR1 LNHDA and CDR2 SQIVND (reference sequence). V was shortened by 1 base and J by 6 bases, with 4 bases between the two germline ends.